These 28 T cell receptor beta chains came from one sample sequenced in a study of blood T cell repertoires in COVID-19. Profiled with immunoSEQ multiplex PCR; TCRdb holds only in-frame clones, not every one. The sample holds about 300,000 clones, roughly 87% seen once. What was sequenced was peripheral blood. The source of these receptors is a man aged 18 to 35 with active or convalescent COVID-19.

The table lists this clone with a few counts. The rearrangement joins TRBV28 to TRBJ1-2; D not resolved. CDR1 is MDHEN, CDR2 SYDVKM, per germline. CDR3 length equals 13 residues. V gave up 5 bases and J gave up 4 bases, with 11 bases separating them. The CDR3 region is CASSPPVSYGYTF. The CDR3 DNA is TGTGCCAGCAGTCCTCCTGTCTCCTATGGCTACACCTTC.

The chain combines TRBV20-1 with TRBJ2-7; the D gene is possibly TRBD1 (5 bases). Germline values: CDR1 DFQATT, CDR2 SNEGSKA (reference sequence). Between the trimmed V and J ends, which lost 5 bases and 4 bases, there was a span of 9 bases. This CDR3 has 11 residues. CDR3 sequence (DNA): TGCAGTGCTCACCGACAGTACGAGCAGTACTTC. As protein: CSAHRQYEQYF.

The J gene is TRBJ1-1, the V gene TRBV9, with D unclear. The CDR3 sequence is 14 residues long. Looked up from germline, CDR1 is SGDLS and CDR2 is YYNGEE. V dropped 1 base and J dropped 4 bases, with 11 bases sitting between them. DNA for the CDR3: TGTGCCAGCAGCGTAACTCGTGGGAGCACTGAAGCTTTCTTT. Translation: CASSVTRGSTEAFF.

In this sample, this clone turned up a few times. V usage is TRBV5-1 and J usage is TRBJ2-5; 9 bases line up with TRBD1. CDR3 length: 15 amino acids. V trimming: 2 bases; J trimming: 4 bases; junction bases outside the gene matches: 6. Germline CDR1 SGHRS, CDR2 YFSETQ. CDR3 nucleotide sequence: TGCGCCAGCAGCTTAGGGACAGGGACCACAGAGACCCAGTACTTC. It codes for CASSLGTGTTETQYF.

The chain couples TRBV11-2 to TRBJ2-1; 10 positions match TRBD2. There are 17 residues in the CDR3. V dropped 0 bases and J dropped 3; count of bases not matched to a gene: 5. CDR1 is SGHAT and CDR2 is FQNNGV in the germline V gene. CDR3 DNA: TGTGCCAGCAGCTTAGATCTAAGCGGGAGGGGCTACAATGAGCAGTTCTTC. Protein sequence: CASSLDLSGRGYNEQFF.

This clone showed up just once. This chain joins TRBV5-1 and TRBJ2-2; 9 nucleotides align to TRBD1. With V trimmed by 4 bases and J by 6 bases, 4 bases remained unmatched. The CDR3 is 14 residues long. Germline V gives CDR1 SGHRS, CDR2 YFSETQ. CDR3 DNA sequence: TGCGCCAGCAGCGCACAGGGGGCAGCCGGGGAGCTGTTTTTT. The encoded protein is CASSAQGAAGELFF.

The table lists this clone with a count of one. The chain joins TRBV12-3 or TRBV12-4 to TRBJ1-1; D is ambiguous. Trimming took 6 bases from V and 5 from J, leaving 13 bases between them. The CDR3 extends over 13 amino acids. The CDR3 sequence: CASSPARGTEAFF. CDR3 coding DNA: TGTGCCAGCAGCCCCGCGCGGGGAACTGAAGCTTTCTTT.

This rearrangement joins TRBV9 to TRBJ2-1, with 14 bases that match TRBD2. The CDR3 has 17 amino acids. Trimming at V came to 1 base and at J to 10 bases, leaving 10 bases not matched to a gene. Germline V gene data show CDR1 as SGDLS and CDR2 as YYNGEE. The CDR3 reads CASSVRGTSGSSGEQFF. CDR3 nucleotide sequence: TGTGCCAGCAGCGTAAGGGGGACTAGCGGGAGTTCAGGGGAGCAGTTCTTC.

This clone was counted a single time. The chain has TRBV6-5 and TRBJ2-1, with D possibly TRBD1 on 6 matching bases. The length of the CDR3 is 15 residues. From germline, CDR1 is MNHEY and CDR2 SVGAGI. With 7 bases removed from V and 7 bases from J, the gap between germline ends came to 20 bases. This CDR3 is CASKSTDRLGNEQFF. CDR3 bases: TGTGCCAGCAAATCCACCGACAGGCTGGGGAATGAGCAGTTCTTC.

Remarks on this clone: This may come from a read error, since a much larger clone is one base off. The chain combines TRBV5-4 with TRBJ2-7; TRBD1 might be the D (5 bases). Deletions cut 4 bases from V and 0 bases from J, with 8 bases between. The CDR3 has 13 amino acids. Germline V CDR1 and CDR2: SGHNT, YYREEE (reference sequence). CDR3 sequence reads: CASSLRDSYEQYF. The CDR3 bases are TGTGCCAGCAGCCTCAGGGACTCCTACGAGCAGTACTTC. The full variable domain, in which reference TRBV5-4 and TRBJ2-7 provide the parts outside the CDR3, is ETGVTQSPTHLIKTRGQQVTLRCSSQSGHNTVSWYQQALGQGPQFIFQYYREEENGRGNFPPRFSGLQFPNYSSELNVNALELDDSALYLCASSLRDSYEQYFGPGTRLTVT.

This chain links TRBV6-1 with TRBJ1-4, with D possibly TRBD1 on 5 matching bases. The CDR3 is made up of 16 amino acids. Germline V CDR1 and CDR2: MNHNS, SASEGT. The ends were cut back, 1 base at V and 0 bases at J, with 9 bases in the middle. The CDR3 nucleotides are TGTGCCAGCAGTGAAGGGCAGGGCCCAACTAATGAAAAACTGTTTTTT. Translation gives CASSEGQGPTNEKLFF.

The chain is built from TRBV19 and TRBJ2-3; TRBD2 matches at 15 bases. CDR1 is LNHDA, CDR2 SQIVND, per germline (reference sequence). The CDR3 is 17 amino acids. V trimming: 5 bases; J trimming: 3 bases; junction bases outside the gene matches: 6. CDR3: CASSSSGLAGGTDTQYF. The CDR3 nucleotides are TGTGCCAGTAGTTCCTCGGGACTAGCGGGAGGTACAGATACGCAGTATTTT.

This rearrangement joins TRBV7-3 to TRBJ2-2; D not certain. V was shortened by 1 base and J by 4 bases, with 7 bases between the two germline ends. Germline lookup yields CDR1 SGHTA and CDR2 FQGTGA. The CDR3 covers 14 residues. The CDR3, as DNA: TGTGCCAGCAGCTTAAAGTCGGGCACCGGGGAGCTGTTTTTT. Protein: CASSLKSGTGELFF. The full variable domain, in which reference TRBV7-3 and TRBJ2-2 provide the parts outside the CDR3, is GAGVSQTPSNKVTEKGKYVELRCDPISGHTALYWYRQSLGQGPEFLIYFQGTGAADDSGLPNDRFFAVRPEGSVSTLKIQRTERGDSAVYLCASSLKSGTGELFFGEGSRLTVL.

The rearrangement links TRBV18 to TRBJ2-7; possibly TRBD1 for D (6 bases). The germline V and J ends were trimmed by 2 bases and 6 bases, with 14 bases remaining between them. The CDR3 runs to 14 residues. Germline V lookup: CDR1 KGHSH, CDR2 LQKENI. The CDR3 DNA reads as TGTGCCAGCTCACCATTAGACAGGAGCTCCGAGCAGTACTTC. The encoded protein is CASSPLDRSSEQYF.

V is TRBV5-1 and J is TRBJ1-6; 8 bases line up with TRBD1. The germline gives CDR1 SGHRS, CDR2 YFSETQ. Losses at the gene ends were 0 bases for V and 9 bases for J; bases not matched to a gene: 11. The length of the CDR3 is 17 residues. CDR3 protein: CASSLGTGQGSSSPLHF. CDR3 coding DNA: TGCGCCAGCAGCTTGGGTACAGGACAGGGCTCAAGTTCACCCCTCCACTTT.

V usage is TRBV7-9 and J usage is TRBJ2-5; no firm D call. V was clipped by 6 bases and J by 5 bases, with 16 bases between them. Per the germline V gene, CDR1 is SEHNR and CDR2 is FQNEAQ (reference sequence). CDR3 length: 14 residues. CDR3 sequence: CASSTNSGLETQYF. The CDR3 DNA reads TGTGCCAGCAGTACGAATTCGGGTCTGGAGACCCAGTACTTC.

The V call is TRBV6-2 or TRBV6-3, the J call TRBJ2-7; unclear D gene. Germline values: CDR1 MNHEY, CDR2 SVGEGT. This CDR3 contains 14 residues. The V and J ends lost 6 bases and 1 base respectively, with 13 bases between them. The CDR3 here is CASSLLGGSYEQYF. The CDR3 region has the DNA TGTGCCAGCAGCCTTCTTGGCGGATCCTACGAGCAGTACTTC.

This clone appeared a few times. The chain uses TRBV7-2 and TRBJ1-4, with a possible D match to TRBD1 (5 bases). CDR3 size: 14 residues. The germline V gene has CDR1 SGHTA and CDR2 FQGNSA. Between the trimmed V and J ends, which lost 1 base and 7 bases, there was a span of 10 bases. CDR3 sequence (DNA): TGTGCCAGCAGCTTAGATCCCCAGGGTGAAAAACTGTTTTTT. Encoded protein: CASSLDPQGEKLFF.

The J gene is TRBJ2-5, the V gene TRBV3-1 (or the pseudogene TRBV3-2); D unclear. This CDR3 has 12 amino acids. Trimming took off 4 bases at V and 13 bases at J, with 16 bases between the two ends. From germline, CDR1 is LGHDT and CDR2 YNNKEL (reference sequence). The CDR3 nucleotides are TGTGCCAGCAGCCTAGATATATCAGGTCCGTACTTC. It codes for CASSLDISGPYF.

This clone was seen just once. The J gene is TRBJ1-1, the V gene TRBV29-1, with TRBD1 identical over 10 bases. After removal of 8 bases from V and 5 bases from J, the junction contained 8 bases not matched to a gene. Germline V gene data show CDR1 as SQVTM and CDR2 as ANQGSEA. This CDR3 comprises 13 residues. In DNA, the CDR3 is TGCAGCATACGGACAGGGGGAATAACTGAAGCTTTCTTT. It encodes CSIRTGGITEAFF. The full variable domain, with the rest looked up from reference TRBV29-1 and TRBJ1-1, is SAVISQKPSRDICQRGTSLTIQCQVDSQVTMMFWYRQQPGQSLTLIATANQGSEATYESGFVIDKFPISRPNLTFSTLTVSNMSPEDSSIYLCSIRTGGITEAFFGQGTRLTVV.

This clone was recorded a few times. As DNA, the CDR3 is TGTGCTAGTGGTCCAACCTACGGGACAGGTGACATGAACACTGAAGCTTTCTTT. This sequence encodes CASGPTYGTGDMNTEAFF. The V and J genes are TRBV12-5 and TRBJ1-1; 8 nucleotides align to TRBD1. Germline V gene sequence: CDR1 LGHNT, CDR2 FRNRAP. CDR3 length equals 18 residues. V was pared by 5 bases and J by 0 bases, with 14 bases of the junction left unmatched.

The rearrangement joins TRBV18 to TRBJ2-7; a weak D match, TRBD1 (6 bases). CDR1 and CDR2 (germline): KGHSH, LQKENI. Trimming removed 1 base from V and 5 bases from J, with 15 bases in between. This CDR3 has 15 residues. CDR3 sequence (DNA): TGTGCCAGCTCACCACAACAGGGAAGCACAAACGAGCAGTACTTC. Encoded protein: CASSPQQGSTNEQYF.

The rearrangement uses TRBV7-9 and TRBJ1-4; maybe TRBD1 (6 bases). Trimming pared 5 bases from V and 14 bases from J, leaving 15 bases between. This CDR3 contains 12 residues. Germline CDR1 reads SEHNR; CDR2 reads FQNEAQ (reference sequence). The CDR3 reads CASSPDRGKLFF. The CDR3 DNA is TGTGCCAGCAGCCCTGATAGGGGGAAGCTGTTTTTT. Full variable domain (remainder filled in from reference TRBV7-9 and TRBJ1-4): DTGVSQNPRHKITKRGQNVTFRCDPISEHNRLYWYRQTLGQGPEFLTYFQNEAQLEKSRLLSDRFSAERPKGSFSTLEIQRTEQGDSAMYLCASSPDRGKLFFGSGTQLSVL.

This clone has only one observation. The chain uses TRBV5-6 and TRBJ2-2; D is unresolved. In germline, CDR1 is SGHDT, CDR2 YYEEEE. The CDR3 totals 15 residues. Between the trimmed V and J ends, which lost 0 bases and 3 bases, there was a span of 9 bases. The chain's CDR3 is CASSLGEAYTGELFF. The CDR3 coding sequence is TGTGCCAGCAGCTTGGGAGAGGCCTACACCGGGGAGCTGTTTTTT.

This sequence joins TRBV6-5 and TRBJ2-1, with 7 bases aligning to TRBD2. CDR1 is MNHEY, CDR2 SVGAGI, per germline. CDR3 size: 15 residues. J gave up 3 bases and V 1 base, and 3 bases lay outside the gene matches. CDR3 loop: CASSYLLANYNEQFF. The CDR3 region has the DNA TGTGCCAGCAGTTACTTACTAGCGAACTACAATGAGCAGTTCTTC.

The chain has TRBV27 and TRBJ2-7; 7 nucleotides agree with TRBD2. Trimming at V came to 4 bases and at J to 0 bases, leaving 6 bases not matched to a gene. Germline V gene data show CDR1 as MNHEY and CDR2 as SMNVEV (reference sequence). This CDR3 region has 15 residues. The CDR3: CASSSSGASSYEQYF. DNA for the CDR3: TGTGCCAGCAGTTCAAGCGGGGCCAGCTCCTACGAGCAGTACTTC.

This clone was observed a few times. This rearrangement joins TRBV18 to TRBJ1-4; 7 positions agree with TRBD1. V lost 3 bases and J lost 11; bases outside the gene matches: 3. Germline CDR1 is KGHSH and CDR2 is LQKENI. The CDR3 is 12 residues long. The DNA of the CDR3 is TGTGCCAGCTCACCGGGACAGAGGAAACTGTTTTTT. Amino acids: CASSPGQRKLFF. The full variable domain, with the rest looked up from reference TRBV18 and TRBJ1-4, is NAGVMQNPRHLVRRRGQEARLRCSPMKGHSHVYWYRQLPEEGLKFMVYLQKENIIDESGMPKERFSAEFPKEGPSILRIQQVVRGDSAAYFCASSPGQRKLFFGSGTQLSVL.

A single count supports this clone. The chain links TRBV15 to TRBJ1-5; 8 nucleotides align to TRBD1. This CDR3 has 15 amino acids. Germline lookup yields CDR1 LNHNV and CDR2 YYDKDF (reference sequence). With 8 bases clipped from V and 2 bases from J, the junction kept 8 bases outside the gene matches. This CDR3 is CATAGQGGGNQPQHF. CDR3 sequence (DNA): TGTGCCACCGCAGGACAGGGTGGGGGCAATCAGCCCCAGCATTTT.